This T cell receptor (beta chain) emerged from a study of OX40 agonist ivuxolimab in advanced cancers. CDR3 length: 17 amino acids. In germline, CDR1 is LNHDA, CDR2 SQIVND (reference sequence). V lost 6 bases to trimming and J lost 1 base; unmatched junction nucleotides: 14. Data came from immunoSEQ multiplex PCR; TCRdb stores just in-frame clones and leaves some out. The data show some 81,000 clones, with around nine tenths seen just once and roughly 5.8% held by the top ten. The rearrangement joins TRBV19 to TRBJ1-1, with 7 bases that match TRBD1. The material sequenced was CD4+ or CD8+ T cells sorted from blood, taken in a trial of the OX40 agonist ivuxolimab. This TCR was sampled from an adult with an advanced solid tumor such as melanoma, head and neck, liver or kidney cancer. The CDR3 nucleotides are TGTGCCAGTAGATCTCATTCAGGGGGTCCTGAGAACACTGAAGCTTTCTTT. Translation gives CASRSHSGGPENTEAFF.